A selection of T cell receptor beta chains follows, all from one sample in a study of OX40 agonist ivuxolimab in advanced cancers. The assay was immunoSEQ multiplex PCR, and TCRdb's table has in-frame clones only and misses some. The sample yields roughly 30,000 clones, nearly 95% seen once. Sequences were derived from CD4+ or CD8+ T cells sorted from blood, sampled in a trial of the OX40 agonist ivuxolimab. The origin of the receptors is an adult with an advanced solid tumor such as melanoma, head and neck, liver or kidney cancer. CDR3s leave out the opening cysteine and the closing phenylalanine or tryptophan. Fields, in order: V gene, clone size, J gene, D gene, CDR3 protein. A D gene is named only where the DNA matches it firmly. Expanded clones are given a class, and other clones once, few, many or no size at all.

TRBV6-5,NA,TRBJ2-3,NA,ASALSTDTQY
TRBV19,NA,TRBJ2-1,TRBD2,ASSIEWDYDEQF
TRBV29-1,NA,TRBJ2-2,NA,SVNGISGELF
TRBV5-1,NA,TRBJ2-1,NA,ASSGNGYNEQF
TRBV29-1,NA,TRBJ2-3,TRBD1,SVEDLGTGGDLGTDTQY
TRBV23-1,NA,TRBJ2-7,TRBD1,ASSQGGQGPY
TRBV29-1,NA,TRBJ2-4,NA,SVGSGTKNIQY
TRBV6-6,few,TRBJ2-3,NA,ASSFLGVDTQY
TRBV2,NA,TRBJ1-2,NA,ASSEEQGSFFGYT
TRBV5-1,NA,TRBJ2-7,TRBD1,ASRQGLTYEQY
TRBV4-3,NA,TRBJ1-5,NA,ASSQDRYSNQPQH
TRBV13,NA,TRBJ2-1,NA,ASSLTNEQF
TRBV19,NA,TRBJ1-6,NA,ASSKGSYNSPLH
TRBV4-3,NA,TRBJ1-1,NA,ASSQGGPSNTEAF
TRBV9,NA,TRBJ2-5,TRBD2,ASSARGTSGFQETQY
TRBV13,NA,TRBJ1-5,TRBD1,ASSLGLQGYDQPQH
TRBV7-9,NA,TRBJ2-7,TRBD1,ASSFSGTGVYEQY
TRBV7-6,NA,TRBJ2-5,NA,ASSQIQGEETQY
TRBV4-2,NA,TRBJ2-3,NA,ASSQDSGTSSTDTQY
TRBV23-1,NA,TRBJ1-4,NA,ASSQSRGVTNEKLF
TRBV6-5,NA,TRBJ1-1,NA,ASISKQLNTEAF
TRBV7-3,NA,TRBJ2-7,NA,ASSSGPPSEQY
TRBV7-6,NA,TRBJ2-1,TRBD2,ASSPRIGTSGGYNEQF
TRBV7-6,NA,TRBJ2-3,NA,ASSLVRGSSDTQY
TRBV5-4,NA,TRBJ2-7,NA,ASSFGSNYEQY
TRBV2,once,TRBJ2-7,NA,ASSEGASYEQY
TRBV19,few,TRBJ1-5,TRBD1,ASSIGQGFSQPQH
TRBV30,NA,TRBJ1-1,NA,AWTVGNTEAF
TRBV19,NA,TRBJ2-2,TRBD2,ASKSGTSGANTGELF
TRBV7-6,NA,TRBJ2-1,NA,ASSSPDDREQF
TRBV15,NA,TRBJ1-1,NA,ATRQAQEAF
TRBV18,once,TRBJ1-1,NA,ASSPTSGLNTEAF
TRBV19,NA,TRBJ1-2,NA,ASSIVGGGGYGYT